Presented here are 7 T cell receptor beta chains from one specimen sequenced in a study of shared clonotypes between healthy human individuals (dated by TCRdb to the early 2020s). Library construction relied on the immunoSEQ multiplex PCR assay. The source is immuneACCESS, and TCRdb retained only in-frame sequences with V and J called. Part of the clones is not carried over; for the studies checked, unresolved V genes explain less than half of this, and the remainder is unexplained. In all, the sample holds around 500,000 clones, and 78% of those were seen once. About 11% of the sample is held by the ten biggest clonotypes. Sequenced material: PBMCs. All receptors come from a woman in her thirties or forties in good health. Some clones in this sample may be carry-over from other donors' samples.

V and J are TRBV28 and TRBJ2-3; 8 nucleotides line up with TRBD2. Per germline, CDR1 MDHEN and CDR2 SYDVKM. This CDR3 has 15 amino acids. Trimming took 5 bases from V and 6 from J; bases not matched to a gene: 10. The CDR3 sequence is CASSRLASTEDTQYF. CDR3 nucleotides: TGTGCCAGCAGTCGACTAGCGAGCACCGAGGATACGCAGTATTTT.

V is TRBV30 and J is TRBJ1-1; D is uncertain. V dropped 4 bases and J dropped 4 bases, with 13 bases sitting between them. The V gene's germline CDR1 is GTSNPN and CDR2 SVGIG (reference sequence). This CDR3 has 13 residues. CDR3 coding DNA: TGTGCCTGGACGTACATCTGGTCCACTGAAGCTTTCTTT. As protein: CAWTYIWSTEAFF.

CDR3 bases: TGTGCCTGGAGTGTACCCAGGCTGAACACTGAAGCTTTCTTT. Translated, it gives CAWSVPRLNTEAFF. The rearrangement links TRBV30 to TRBJ1-1; D gene unclear. Trimming removed 0 bases from V and 0 bases from J, with 8 bases in between. There are 14 residues in the CDR3. Germline CDR1 GTSNPN, CDR2 SVGIG (reference sequence).

The chain links TRBV19 to TRBJ2-5; the match to TRBD1 covers 7 bases. The CDR3 totals 13 residues. Germline trimming cut 5 bases from V and 5 bases from J; bases unmatched to any gene: 5. Germline V gives CDR1 LNHDA, CDR2 SQIVND (reference sequence). The CDR3 sequence is CASSADREETQYF. The CDR3 region has the DNA TGTGCCAGTAGTGCAGACAGGGAGGAGACCCAGTACTTC.

This clone has a count of ten or more. V and J are TRBV6-1 and TRBJ2-1; 9 bases line up with TRBD2. Germline V gene data show CDR1 as MNHNS and CDR2 as SASEGT. The CDR3 is 15 residues long. Trimming at V came to 6 bases and at J to 6 bases, leaving 9 bases not matched to a gene. The chain's CDR3 is CASSRIAGESNEQFF. CDR3 bases: TGTGCCAGCAGCCGTATAGCGGGAGAGTCCAATGAGCAGTTCTTC.

The chain recombines TRBV7-2 with TRBJ2-7; D assignment may be TRBD1 or TRBD2 (6 bases each). The CDR3 is made up of 15 amino acids. V lost 5 bases and J 2 bases, leaving 16 bases between the germline ends. In germline, CDR1 is SGHTA, CDR2 FQGNSA. CDR3 nucleotide sequence: TGTGCCAGCAGCCGATTGGGGGGCGAGACCTACGAGCAGTACTTC. It translates to CASSRLGGETYEQYF.

Turning to this clone: This likely reflects a read error, since a far larger clone is one base away. CDR3 DNA sequence: TGCGGCGTTGGAGCGGGTACAGCCACAGATACGCAGTATTTT. It specifies CGVGAGTATDTQYF. The gene calls are TRBV29-1 and TRBJ2-3; TRBD2 might be the D (6 bases). Germline CDR1 reads SQVTM; CDR2 reads ANQGSEA. The length of the CDR3 is 14 residues.